A single T cell receptor (beta chain) is shown here with its context. The sample comes from a study of radiotherapy plus CTLA-4 blockade in lung cancer. V was shortened by 6 bases and J by 0 bases, with 8 bases between the two germline ends. Germline CDR1 is SNHLY and CDR2 is FYNNEI. The CDR3 runs to 13 residues. Measured with immunoSEQ multiplex PCR; TCRdb has only the in-frame clones, and not every one. The sample includes approximately 34,000 clones, roughly 70% of them seen just once. This chain uses TRBV2 with TRBJ1-2; D is ambiguous. The TCR originated in a human donor with non-small cell lung cancer who had stable disease on radiotherapy plus ipilimumab. The material sequenced was peripheral blood, taken from a patient treated with radiotherapy plus ipilimumab. The CDR3 DNA reads TGTGCCAGCAGACAGCGATCTAACTATGGCTACACCTTC. This gives the protein CASRQRSNYGYTF.